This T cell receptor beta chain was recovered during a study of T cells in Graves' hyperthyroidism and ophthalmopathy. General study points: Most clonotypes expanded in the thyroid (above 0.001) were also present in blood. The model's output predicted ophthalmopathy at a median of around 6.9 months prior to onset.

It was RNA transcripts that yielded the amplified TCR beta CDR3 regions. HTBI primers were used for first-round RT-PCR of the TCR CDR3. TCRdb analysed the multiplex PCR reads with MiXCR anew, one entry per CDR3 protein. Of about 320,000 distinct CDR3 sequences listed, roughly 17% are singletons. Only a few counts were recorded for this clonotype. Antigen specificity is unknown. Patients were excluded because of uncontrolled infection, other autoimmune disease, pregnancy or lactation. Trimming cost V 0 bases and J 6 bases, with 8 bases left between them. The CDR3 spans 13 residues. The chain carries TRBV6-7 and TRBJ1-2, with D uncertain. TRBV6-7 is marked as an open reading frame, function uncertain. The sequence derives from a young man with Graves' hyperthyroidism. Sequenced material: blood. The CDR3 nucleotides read TGTGCCAGCAGTTACTCGATGCAGGATGGCTACACCTTC. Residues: CASSYSMQDGYTF.